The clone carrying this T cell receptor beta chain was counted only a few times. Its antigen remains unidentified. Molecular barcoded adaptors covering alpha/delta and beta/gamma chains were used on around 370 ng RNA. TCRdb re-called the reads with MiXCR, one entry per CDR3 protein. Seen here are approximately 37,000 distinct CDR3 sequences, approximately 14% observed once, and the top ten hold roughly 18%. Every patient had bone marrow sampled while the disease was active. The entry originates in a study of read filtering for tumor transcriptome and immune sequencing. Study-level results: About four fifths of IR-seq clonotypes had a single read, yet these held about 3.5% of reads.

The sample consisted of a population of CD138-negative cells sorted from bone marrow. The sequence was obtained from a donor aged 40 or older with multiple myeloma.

In DNA, the CDR3 is TGTGCCAGCAGTGGGGGACTTACGGCCGATTCACCCCTCCACTTT. Translated: CASSGGLTADSPLHF. This chain connects TRBV2 to TRBJ1-6; TRBD1 might be the D (5 bases). The CDR3 spans 15 residues. Trimming removed 4 bases from V and 8 bases from J, with 15 bases in between. In germline, CDR1 is SNHLY, CDR2 FYNNEI.